A selection of T cell receptor beta chains follows, all from one sample in a study of CD8+ T cells in alopecia areata. The data were produced by immunoSEQ multiplex PCR, yet TCRdb's version contains in-frame clones alone and is incomplete. The table shows about 160,000 clones, with about 90% occurring only once. The sample was CD8+ T cells sorted from blood, taken at week 0. The source of these receptors is a human donor with alopecia areata. Both conserved end residues are part of each CDR3. The D gene is left open where the match is weak. Size tells how often a clone was seen (once, few, many) or the class of an expanded clone, and some rows leave it out.

V	J	size	D	DNA	CDR3
TRBV23-1	TRBJ2-3	-	-	TGCGCCAGCAGTCGATCGGGCCGTTTTGCAGATACGCAGTATTTT	CASSRSGRFADTQYF
TRBV6-6	TRBJ2-7	-	TRBD2	TGTGCCAGCAGTTTCAGGACTAGAGACTACGAGCAGTACTTC	CASSFRTRDYEQYF
TRBV4-1	TRBJ2-1	once	-	TGCGCCAGCAGCCAATACCCAAGAGGGGATGAGCAGTTCTTC	CASSQYPRGDEQFF
TRBV7-9	TRBJ2-7	once	-	TGTGCCAGCAGCCCCTCGACTGGCTCCTACGAGCAGTACTTC	CASSPSTGSYEQYF
TRBV29-1	TRBJ2-1	-	-	TGCAGCGTTGAGGGGGGAGACAATGAGCAGTTCTTC	CSVEGGDNEQFF
TRBV19	TRBJ2-1	-	TRBD2	TGTGCCAGTAGTGCCCTAGCGGGGGGCTACAATGAGCAGTTCTTC	CASSALAGGYNEQFF
TRBV6-5	TRBJ2-7	-	-	TGTGCCAGCATGGACCTCCGCTACGAGCAGTACTTC	CASMDLRYEQYF
TRBV5-1	TRBJ2-7	-	TRBD2	TGCGCCAGCAGCGGGGGACTAGCGGGAGCCGACGAGCAGTACTTC	CASSGGLAGADEQYF
TRBV29-1	TRBJ2-1	-	TRBD2	TGCGGCGTTGAAGGGACGCCTAGCGGGGGAACCTACAATGAGCAGTTCTTC	CGVEGTPSGGTYNEQFF
TRBV11-2	TRBJ2-7	once	-	TGTGCCAGCAGCTTCCCTAGGTGGCCCTACGAGCAGTACTTC	CASSFPRWPYEQYF
TRBV5-1	TRBJ1-2	once	-	TGCGCCAGCAGCCCGCGAGGTGGGAGCTATGGCTACACCTTC	CASSPRGGSYGYTF
TRBV9	TRBJ2-1	-	TRBD2	TGTGCCAGCAGCACTAGCGGGAGTTCCTACAATGAGCAGTTCTTC	CASSTSGSSYNEQFF
TRBV6-6	TRBJ2-2	-	-	TGTGCCAGCAGTTGGGTGCGCGCCGGGGAGCTGTTTTTT	CASSWVRAGELFF
TRBV19	TRBJ2-1	-	TRBD1	TGTGCCAGTAGCCCGACAGGGGGTCTCAATGAGCAGTTCTTC	CASSPTGGLNEQFF
TRBV23-1	TRBJ2-3	-	-	TGCGCCAGCAGGGAGGGGGGATTGGGACTTGGCTATACGCAGTATTTT	CASREGGLGLGYTQYF
TRBV2	TRBJ2-5	-	TRBD1	TGTGCCAGCAGTGGTCGTCCGGACAGGGCCGAGCAGACCCAGTACTTC	CASSGRPDRAEQTQYF
TRBV29-1	TRBJ2-7	-	-	TGCAGCGTTGACCGGGGCAGGGGCTCCTACGAGCAGTACTTC	CSVDRGRGSYEQYF
TRBV6-6	TRBJ1-2	-	-	TGTGCCAGCGGATTAGGAGGGGGTGACTATGGCTACACCTTC	CASGLGGGDYGYTF
TRBV4-1	TRBJ2-2	-	-	TGCGCCAGCAGCCAAGAATCGGCCTTACAGAGGGGCGGGGAGCTGTTTTTT	CASSQESALQRGGELFF
TRBV27	TRBJ2-3	once	-	TGTGCCAGCAGTTTTAGGAGCTGGGATACGCAGTATTTT	CASSFRSWDTQYF
TRBV6-8	TRBJ2-3	-	TRBD2	TGTGCCAGCAGTCCCCGGCGGGAGCGGTATTCGCGCACAGATACGCAGTATTTT	CASSPRRERYSRTDTQYF
TRBV10-3	TRBJ2-7	-	-	TGTGCCATCAGTGACGTCAACAGGGCAAACGAGCAGTACTTC	CAISDVNRANEQYF
TRBV4-2	TRBJ2-3	few	-	TGTGCCAGCAGCCAAGAAGGACCTACAGATACGCAGTATTTT	CASSQEGPTDTQYF
TRBV29-1	TRBJ2-2	-	TRBD1	TGCAGCGTCAACCAGGGGGCCGACACCGGGGAGCTGTTTTTT	CSVNQGADTGELFF
TRBV2	TRBJ2-7	-	-	TGTGCCAGCAGGCCGGGACACAGATACGAGCAGTACTTC	CASRPGHRYEQYF
TRBV11-2	TRBJ2-1	few	TRBD2	TGTGCCAGCAGCTTTTTTCGCGGGAGGGAAACTAACGGGATCTTC	CASSFFRGRETNGIF
TRBV25-1	TRBJ2-7	-	TRBD1	TGTGCCAGCAGTGAAGGGGACAGGGAAGACGAGCAGTACTTC	CASSEGDREDEQYF
TRBV7-9	TRBJ2-1	-	-	TGTGCCAGCAGCTCGTATACCAATGAGCAGTTCTTC	CASSSYTNEQFF
TRBV6-5	TRBJ2-1	once	-	TGTGCCAGCAGTTACGCGAGGATGGGCCGTGAGCAGTTCTTC	CASSYARMGREQFF
TRBV7-9	TRBJ2-5	few	TRBD2	TGTGCCAGCCGGGCTAGCGGACTTCAAGAGACCCAGTACTTC	CASRASGLQETQYF
TRBV28	TRBJ2-2	-	TRBD1	TGTGCCCATCGACAGGGGCCGAACACCGGGGAGCTGTTTTTT	CAHRQGPNTGELFF